This T cell receptor beta chain was identified in a study of shared clonotypes between healthy human individuals. In regard to this clone: The antigen is not known.

Memory CD4+ cells were the fraction left after CD45RA+ naive selection. V lost 2 bases, J lost 1 base, and 14 bases lay in between. The CDR3 runs to 16 residues. Germline CDR1 is SGHTA and CDR2 is FQGNSA. Overall study findings and caveats: Investigators expected sequencing depth to affect clonotype sharing among donors. Naive CD4 clonotype sharing across several donors was 4.5% to 6%.

Per the study methods: ImmunoSEQ sequences covered only the junction and lacked quality scores; filtering therefore differed. Profiled with immunoSEQ multiplex PCR; TCRdb holds only in-frame clones, not every one. Clone size and the V and J calls come from that table; the DNA yielded D and trimming. The sample has around 2.5 million clones; approximately 93% are singletons. The J gene is TRBJ1-2, the V gene TRBV7-2; D is ambiguous. This TCR was sampled from a man between 18 and 29 years old in good health. Some clones in this sample may be carry-over from other donors' samples. Sequencing input: naive CD4+ T cells from PBMCs. As to subset: CD45RA+ positively selected. CDR3 nucleotide sequence: TGTGCCAGCAGCTTATATAGTGCAGTCAGTAACTATGGCTACACCTTC. Translated: CASSLYSAVSNYGYTF. The variable domain in full, completed from reference TRBV7-2 and TRBJ1-2, reads GAGVSQSPSNKVTEKGKDVELRCDPISGHTALYWYRQSLGQGLEFLIYFQGNSAPDKSGLPSDRFSAERTGGSVSTLTIQRTQQEDSAVYLCASSLYSAVSNYGYTFGSGTRLTVV.